Below, 29 T cell receptor beta chains from the same sample are listed, as sequenced in a study of T cell responses to AZD1222 COVID-19 vaccine. The method was immunoSEQ multiplex PCR; TCRdb's version includes in-frame clones alone and lacks a portion of them. Of 100,000 to 150,000 clones in the sample, approximately 94% were seen once. Sequenced here: peripheral blood, sampled on day 0 of AZD1222 vaccination. These receptors were collected from an adult in good health.

The rearrangement joins TRBV7-9 to TRBJ1-2; 7 bases match TRBD1. CDR1 and CDR2 (germline): SEHNR, FQNEAQ (reference sequence). This CDR3 region has 15 residues. V gave up 4 bases and J gave up 4 bases; unmatched junction bases: 9. The CDR3: CASSSFDRVGYGYTF. In DNA form, the CDR3 reads TGTGCCAGCAGCTCCTTCGACAGGGTGGGCTATGGCTACACCTTC.

This chain joins TRBV6-5 and TRBJ2-5; no clear D gene. V lost 8 bases to trimming and J lost 1 base, with 17 bases between them. The CDR3 is 15 amino acids. The germline CDR1 and CDR2 sequences are MNHEY and SVGAGI. Here the CDR3 reads CASEEVPVSQETQYF. The CDR3 bases are TGTGCCAGCGAAGAAGTGCCGGTCTCCCAAGAGACCCAGTACTTC.

The V and J genes are TRBV30 and TRBJ2-5, with a weak D call TRBD2 (6 bases). This CDR3 is built from 13 residues. The ends were cut back, 4 bases at V and 2 bases at J, with 11 bases in the middle. The germline gives CDR1 GTSNPN, CDR2 SVGIG (reference sequence). The CDR3 nucleotides read TGTGCCTGGAACGTCGCGGGACAAGAGACCCAGTACTTC. Its protein product is CAWNVAGQETQYF.

This rearrangement joins TRBV7-9 to TRBJ2-7; possible D gene TRBD1, 5 bases. The germline V and J ends were trimmed by 2 bases and 2 bases, with 16 bases remaining between them. This CDR3 comprises 16 residues. Germline CDR1 reads SEHNR; CDR2 reads FQNEAQ (reference sequence). CDR3 DNA: TGTGCCAGCAGCTTATCTTCCCCCAGCAGGGCCTACGAGCAGTACTTC. It codes for CASSLSSPSRAYEQYF.

The J gene is TRBJ1-2, the V gene TRBV7-9; TRBD1 might be the D (5 bases). The CDR3 totals 14 residues. Germline V CDR1 and CDR2: SEHNR, FQNEAQ (reference sequence). Trimming cost V 1 base and J 8 bases, with 14 bases left between them. CDR3 sequence (DNA): TGTGCCAGCAGCTTAGTGGCAGGGCTAGGGGGCTACACCTTC. This encodes CASSLVAGLGGYTF.

The chain links TRBV5-1 to TRBJ1-2; D call uncertain. This CDR3 has 14 residues. Germline loops: CDR1 SGHRS, CDR2 YFSETQ. Trimming took 4 bases from V and 3 from J, leaving 13 bases between them. The CDR3 region is CASSTAPGDYGYTF. The CDR3 DNA reads as TGCGCCAGCAGCACAGCCCCTGGGGACTATGGCTACACCTTC.

This clone showed up just once. The chain combines TRBV11-2 with TRBJ2-1, with 7 bases lining up with TRBD2. J gave up 9 bases and V 4 bases, and 9 bases lay outside the gene matches. Per the germline V gene, CDR1 is SGHAT and CDR2 is FQNNGV. The CDR3 length is 14 residues. CDR3 bases: TGTGCCAGCAGCTCCTGGACTAGGGGCGCTGAGCAGTTCTTC. Protein: CASSSWTRGAEQFF.

The rearrangement joins TRBV28 to TRBJ1-5; D might be TRBD1 (6 bases). The germline gives CDR1 MDHEN, CDR2 SYDVKM. The CDR3 totals 14 residues. Trimming left V 4 bases short and J 6 bases short, with 13 bases between. Here the CDR3 reads CASSSIQGFQPQHF. Written as DNA, the CDR3 is TGTGCCAGCAGTTCTATCCAGGGGTTTCAGCCCCAGCATTTT.

The rearrangement uses TRBV3-1 (or the pseudogene TRBV3-2) and TRBJ2-1, with 7 bases identical to TRBD2. Unmatched junction bases numbered 12, after V lost 0 bases and J lost 4 bases. The germline CDR1 and CDR2 sequences are LGHDT and YNNKEL (reference sequence). This CDR3 contains 18 residues. CDR3 region: CASSQDPAGIAGYNEQFF. The CDR3 coding sequence is TGTGCCAGCAGCCAAGATCCCGCGGGCATAGCGGGTTACAATGAGCAGTTCTTC.

The chain couples TRBV30 to TRBJ1-3; D remains ambiguous. V shed 0 bases and J shed 0 bases, with 6 bases lying between them. This CDR3 is built from 14 residues. Germline values: CDR1 GTSNPN, CDR2 SVGIG (reference sequence). The CDR3 DNA follows: TGTGCCTGGAGTGTAAGCTCCTCTGGAAACACCATATATTTT. Encoded protein: CAWSVSSSGNTIYF.

This rearrangement joins TRBV13 to TRBJ1-2; unclear D gene. Trimming shortened V by 3 bases and J by 2 bases, and 10 bases separated the two germline ends. Per the germline V gene, CDR1 is PRHDT and CDR2 is FYEKMQ (reference sequence). This CDR3 has 14 amino acids. CDR3 nucleotides: TGTGCCAGCAGCTTTGGCAGAAGAAACTATGGCTACACCTTC. This encodes CASSFGRRNYGYTF.

The V and J genes are TRBV4-2 and TRBJ2-7, with D perhaps TRBD1 or TRBD2 (6 bases each). From germline, CDR1 is LGHNA and CDR2 YNFKEQ. CDR3 size: 12 residues. Deletions cut 4 bases from V and 6 bases from J, with 10 bases between. CDR3: CASSPPGAEQYF. The CDR3 nucleotides read TGTGCCAGCAGCCCACCGGGGGCCGAGCAGTACTTC.

V gene TRBV30 combines with J gene TRBJ2-2; TRBD2 matches 8 bases. Unmatched junction bases numbered 3, after V lost 2 bases and J lost 1 base. Germline V gene data show CDR1 as GTSNPN and CDR2 as SVGIG (reference sequence). CDR3 length: 15 residues. Here the CDR3 reads CAWSRLAMNTGELFF. CDR3 nucleotide sequence: TGTGCCTGGAGTCGACTAGCGATGAACACCGGGGAGCTGTTTTTT. The full variable domain, completed using reference TRBV30 and TRBJ2-2, is SQTIHQWPATLVQPVGSPLSLECTVEGTSNPNLYWYRQAAGRGLQLLFYSVGIGQISSEVPQNLSASRPQDRQFILSSKKLLLSDSGFYLCAWSRLAMNTGELFFGEGSRLTVL.

In its sample, this clone was seen once. V usage is TRBV19 and J usage is TRBJ2-7; D not certain. This CDR3 is 15 amino acids long. V was shortened by 2 bases and J by 7 bases, with 18 bases between the two germline ends. CDR1 and CDR2 from the germline V gene are LNHDA and SQIVND (reference sequence). The CDR3 loop reads CASSIPWASREEQYF. Here the CDR3 DNA reads TGTGCCAGTAGTATACCCTGGGCTAGTCGAGAGGAGCAGTACTTC. Full variable domain (remainder filled in from reference TRBV19 and TRBJ2-7): DGGITQSPKYLFRKEGQNVTLSCEQNLNHDAMYWYRQDPGQGLRLIYYSQIVNDFQKGDIAEGYSVSREKKESFPLTVTSAQKNPTAFYLCASSIPWASREEQYFGPGTRLTVT.

The rearrangement links TRBV11-3 to TRBJ2-2; weak D call: TRBD2 (6 bases). CDR3 length equals 17 residues. Deletions cut 6 bases from V and 5 bases from J, with 22 bases between. Germline V CDR1 and CDR2: SGHNT, YENEEA. This CDR3 is CASSRARAGLRTGELFF. CDR3 bases: TGTGCCAGCAGTCGCGCTAGGGCGGGATTGAGAACCGGGGAGCTGTTTTTT.

The chain is built from TRBV5-5 and TRBJ1-2; TRBD1 matches 7 bases. Germline loops: CDR1 SGHKS, CDR2 YYEKEE (reference sequence). This CDR3 is 14 amino acids long. J was trimmed by 0 bases and V by 4 bases; bases with no gene match: 3. The CDR3 DNA reads TGTGCCAGCAGCGCCGGGACAGCTAACTATGGCTACACCTTC. It yields the protein CASSAGTANYGYTF.

V usage is TRBV28 and J usage is TRBJ2-6; D call uncertain. The CDR3 extends over 17 amino acids. CDR1 MDHEN and CDR2 SYDVKM come from the germline V gene. V lost 5 bases, J lost 0 bases, and 14 bases lay in between. The CDR3 sequence is CASSPPVVSSGANVLTF. In nucleotides, the CDR3 is TGTGCCAGCAGTCCCCCGGTAGTTAGCTCTGGGGCCAACGTCCTGACTTTC.

This clone was seen a few times. The genes are TRBV19 and TRBJ2-7; 8 positions match TRBD2. CDR3 length: 15 residues. Trimming at V came to 3 bases and at J to 3 bases, leaving 7 bases not matched to a gene. Germline CDR1 LNHDA, CDR2 SQIVND (reference sequence). CDR3 residues: CASSISGTRGYEQYF. CDR3 sequence (DNA): TGTGCCAGTAGTATCTCTGGGACTAGGGGCTACGAGCAGTACTTC.

This chain links TRBV2 with TRBJ1-1, with a possible D match to TRBD1 (5 bases). Germline CDR1 is SNHLY and CDR2 is FYNNEI. The CDR3 consists of 16 residues. The V end lost 0 bases, the J end lost 10 bases, and 21 bases lay between the germline ends. The CDR3 nucleotides read TGTGCCAGCAGTGAAGCCCGGGACGGGAGAGACAAGGGAGCTTTCTTT. The encoded protein is CASSEARDGRDKGAFF.

This clone appeared once. The chain uses TRBV28 and TRBJ1-6; 8 nucleotides match TRBD1. The V gene end was trimmed by 4 bases and the J gene end by 6 bases; junction bases not matched to a gene: 5. The germline V gene encodes CDR1 MDHEN and CDR2 SYDVKM. This CDR3 region has 15 residues. The CDR3 protein is CASSSQGGSNSPLHF. The CDR3 DNA follows: TGTGCCAGCAGTTCACAGGGGGGCAGTAATTCACCCCTCCACTTT.

A single count supports this clone. The chain employs TRBV28 and TRBJ2-1; D gene uncertain. Germline V lookup: CDR1 MDHEN, CDR2 SYDVKM. The CDR3 sequence is 12 residues long. V was shortened by 3 bases and J by 9 bases, with 9 bases between the two germline ends. CDR3 in DNA: TGTGCCAGCAGTTTGACCCGGCCTGAGCAGTTCTTC. This codes for CASSLTRPEQFF.

The chain links TRBV9 to TRBJ2-1; D gene unclear. V was cut by 4 bases and J by 4 bases, with 12 bases left in between. From germline, CDR1 is SGDLS and CDR2 YYNGEE. CDR3 size: 14 residues. CDR3 loop: CASSLKDIYNEQFF. CDR3 nucleotides: TGTGCCAGCAGCCTCAAAGACATTTACAATGAGCAGTTCTTC.

The J gene is TRBJ2-7, the V gene TRBV11-2; tentative D call: TRBD1 (5 bases). Germline CDR1 reads SGHAT; CDR2 reads FQNNGV. V lost 1 base to trimming and J lost 6 bases, with 7 bases between them. The CDR3 contains 12 residues. CDR3 nucleotides: TGTGCCAGCAGCTTAGCCAGGGTCGAGCAGTACTTC. Protein: CASSLARVEQYF. Based on the CDR3 plus reference TRBV11-2 and TRBJ2-7, the full variable domain is EAGVAQSPRYKIIEKRQSVAFWCNPISGHATLYWYQQILGQGPKLLIQFQNNGVVDDSQLPKDRFSAERLKGVDSTLKIQPAKLEDSAVYLCASSLARVEQYFGPGTRLTVT.

A few counts support this clone. The chain uses TRBV11-2 and TRBJ2-7, with D perhaps assigned TRBD1 or TRBD2 (5 bases each). CDR1 and CDR2 (germline): SGHAT, FQNNGV. This CDR3 spans 12 amino acids. V lost 1 base to trimming and J lost 7 bases, with 8 bases between them. CDR3 bases: TGTGCCAGCAGCTTAGGGGGGTGGGAGCAGTACTTC. Translation: CASSLGGWEQYF.

In this sample, this clone turned up once. The chain couples TRBV6-5 to TRBJ1-5, with TRBD1 as a possible D gene (6 bases). CDR1 is MNHEY and CDR2 is SVGAGI in the germline V gene. This CDR3 is built from 15 residues. Trimming removed 7 bases at V and 1 base at J, with 14 bases between. CDR3 in amino acids: CASNVQGTSNQPQHF. CDR3 DNA sequence: TGTGCCAGCAACGTACAGGGTACAAGCAATCAGCCCCAGCATTTT.

The chain recombines TRBV4-1 with TRBJ2-3; 7 positions agree with TRBD2. Losses at the gene ends were 1 base for V and 2 bases for J; bases not matched to a gene: 3. CDR3 length equals 15 residues. Germline V gives CDR1 MGHRA, CDR2 YSYEKL. CDR3 sequence reads: CASSQVAGDTDTQYF. CDR3 DNA: TGCGCCAGCAGCCAAGTTGCGGGGGACACAGATACGCAGTATTTT.

This rearrangement joins TRBV15 to TRBJ2-3, with no clear D. This CDR3 is 11 amino acids long. Trimming removed 3 bases from V and 8 bases from J, with 6 bases in between. Germline assignment: CDR1 LNHNV and CDR2 YYDKDF (reference sequence). In DNA form, the CDR3 reads TGTGCCACCAGCAGGCACGGTACGCAGTATTTT. Translated, it gives CATSRHGTQYF. Supplemented by reference TRBV15 and TRBJ2-3, the full variable domain reads DAMVIQNPRYQVTQFGKPVTLSCSQTLNHNVMYWYQQKSSQAPKLLFHYYDKDFNNEADTPDNFQSRRPNTSFCFLDIRSPGLGDTAMYLCATSRHGTQYFGPGTRLTVL.

The rearrangement links TRBV10-2 to TRBJ1-5, with D perhaps TRBD1 (6 bases). Between the trimmed V and J ends, which lost 2 bases and 6 bases, there was a span of 11 bases. Germline V gives CDR1 WSHSY, CDR2 SAAADI. This CDR3 comprises 14 residues. The CDR3 protein is CASSEAGGGQPQHF. The DNA of the CDR3 is TGCGCCAGCAGTGAGGCGGGAGGGGGTCAGCCCCAGCATTTT.

This chain connects TRBV3-1 (or the pseudogene TRBV3-2) to TRBJ2-3; 9 bases map to TRBD2. V was clipped by 0 bases and J by 6 bases; unmatched bases: 1. The CDR3 is 14 residues long. From germline, CDR1 is LGHDT and CDR2 YNNKEL (reference sequence). CDR3 amino acids: CASSQDTSGDTQYF. In DNA, the CDR3 is TGTGCCAGCAGCCAAGATACTAGCGGGGATACGCAGTATTTT.